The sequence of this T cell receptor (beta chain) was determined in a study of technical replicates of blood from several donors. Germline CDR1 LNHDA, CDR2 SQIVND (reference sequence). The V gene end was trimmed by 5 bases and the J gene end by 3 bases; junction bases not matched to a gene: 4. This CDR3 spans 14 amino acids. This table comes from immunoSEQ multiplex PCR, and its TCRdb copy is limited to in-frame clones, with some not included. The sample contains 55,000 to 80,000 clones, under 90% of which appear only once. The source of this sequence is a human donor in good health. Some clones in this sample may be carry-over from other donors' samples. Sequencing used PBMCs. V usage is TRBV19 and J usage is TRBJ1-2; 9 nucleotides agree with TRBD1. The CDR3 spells CASSVTGGDYGYTF. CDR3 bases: TGTGCCAGTAGTGTGACAGGGGGTGACTATGGCTACACCTTC.